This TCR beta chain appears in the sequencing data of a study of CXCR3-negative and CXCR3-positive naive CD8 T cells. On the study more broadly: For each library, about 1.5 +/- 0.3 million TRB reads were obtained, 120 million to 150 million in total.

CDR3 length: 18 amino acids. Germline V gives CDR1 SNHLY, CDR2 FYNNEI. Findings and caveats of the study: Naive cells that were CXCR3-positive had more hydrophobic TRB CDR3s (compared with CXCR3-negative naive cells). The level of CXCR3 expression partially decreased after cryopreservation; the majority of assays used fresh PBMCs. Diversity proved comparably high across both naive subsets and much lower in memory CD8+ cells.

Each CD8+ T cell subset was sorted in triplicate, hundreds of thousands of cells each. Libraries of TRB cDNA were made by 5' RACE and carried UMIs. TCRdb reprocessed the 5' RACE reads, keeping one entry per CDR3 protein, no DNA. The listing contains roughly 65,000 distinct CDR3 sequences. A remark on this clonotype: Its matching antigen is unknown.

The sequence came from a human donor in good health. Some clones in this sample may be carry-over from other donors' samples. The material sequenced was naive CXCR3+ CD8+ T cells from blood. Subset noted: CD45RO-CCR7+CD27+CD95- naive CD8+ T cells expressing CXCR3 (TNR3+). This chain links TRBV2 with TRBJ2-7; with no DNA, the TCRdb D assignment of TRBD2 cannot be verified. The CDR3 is CASSEVPSGGASSYEQYF.